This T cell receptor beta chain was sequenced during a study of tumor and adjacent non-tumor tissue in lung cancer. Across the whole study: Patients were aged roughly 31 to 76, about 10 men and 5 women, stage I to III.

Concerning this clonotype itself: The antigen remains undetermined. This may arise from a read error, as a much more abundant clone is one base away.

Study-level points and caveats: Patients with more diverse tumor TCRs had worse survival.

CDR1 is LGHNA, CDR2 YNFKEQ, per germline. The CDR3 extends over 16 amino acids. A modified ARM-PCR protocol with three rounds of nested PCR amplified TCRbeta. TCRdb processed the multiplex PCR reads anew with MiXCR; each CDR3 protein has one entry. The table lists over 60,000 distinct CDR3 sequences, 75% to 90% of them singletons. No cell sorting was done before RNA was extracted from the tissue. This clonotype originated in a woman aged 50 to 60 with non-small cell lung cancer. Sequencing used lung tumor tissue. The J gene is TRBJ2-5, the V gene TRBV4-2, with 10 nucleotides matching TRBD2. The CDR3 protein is CSSSQLLAGNQEAQYF. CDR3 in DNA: TGTTCCAGCAGCCAATTACTAGCGGGGAACCAAGAGGCCCAGTACTTC.